The next 8 T cell receptor beta chains were all read from a single sample in a study of T cells in Graves' hyperthyroidism and ophthalmopathy (dated by TCRdb to about 2019). Libraries were built with multiplex PCR. TCRdb records Illumina HiSeq 2000 as the sequencer. The TCR beta CDR3 regions were amplified from RNA transcripts. A first-round RT-PCR of the TCR CDR3 used the HTBI primer set with the Qiagen OneStep RT-PCR kit. TCRdb ran its own pipeline on the public reads, namely fastp trimming at Q25 and MiXCR clone calling, and kept in-frame beta chains. Rows matching on CDR3 protein sequence are summarized as one entry with the most common DNA and genes. This sample gives over 700,000 distinct CDR3 sequences in total; 30% to 40% of them show up just once. Of the sample, about a third falls within the top ten clones. The sequencing input was blood. The receptors were sampled from a woman aged 40 to 55 with Graves' hyperthyroidism.

The V and J genes are TRBV4-3 and TRBJ1-2, with D uncertain. CDR1 and CDR2 (germline): LGHNA, YSLEER. CDR3 size: 12 residues. The ends were cut back, 0 bases at V and 13 bases at J, with 12 bases in the middle. The CDR3 region is CASSQDASRLTF. In DNA, the CDR3 is TGCGCCAGCAGCCAAGACGCCTCCCGACTCACCTTC.

The chain has TRBV7-3 and TRBJ2-7, with a possible D match to TRBD1 (6 bases). The CDR3 length is 14 residues. Trimming removed 5 bases at V and 3 bases at J, with 14 bases between. In germline, CDR1 is SGHTA, CDR2 FQGTGA. The CDR3 loop reads CASSALDRNYEQYF. Written as DNA, the CDR3 is TGTGCCAGCAGCGCGCTAGACAGGAACTACGAGCAGTACTTC.

In its sample, this clonotype was seen many times. The rearrangement links TRBV20-1 to TRBJ2-7, with no clear D. The germline CDR1 and CDR2 sequences are DFQATT and SNEGSKA (reference sequence). Between the trimmed V and J ends, which lost 5 bases and 9 bases, there was a span of 20 bases. The CDR3 loop spans 13 amino acids. CDR3: CSAPLTTANGQYF. CDR3 DNA sequence: TGCAGTGCTCCCCTTACGACTGCTAACGGGCAGTACTTC.

This sequence joins TRBV7-9 and TRBJ2-5, with a possible D match to TRBD1 (6 bases). The CDR3 consists of 10 residues. V gave up 10 bases and J gave up 5 bases, with 8 bases separating them. Germline CDR1 is SEHNR and CDR2 is FQNEAQ (reference sequence). CDR3 nucleotides: TGTGCCACAGGGGTGGAGACCCAGTACTTC. It codes for CATGVETQYF.

This clonotype was observed a handful of times. The V gene is TRBV12-3 or TRBV12-4, the J gene TRBJ1-1; D is perhaps TRBD1 (6 bases). CDR3 length: 14 amino acids. The V gene lost 7 bases and the J gene lost 1 base, with 13 bases spanning the gap. DNA of the CDR3: TGTGCCAGCAATCAAGGGGGGGCGAACACTGAAGCTTTCTTT. Amino acids: CASNQGGANTEAFF.

This clonotype showed up just once. At one end the junction does not follow the germline gene, possibly because of a read error. V gene TRBV10-3 combines with J gene TRBJ1-2; D is unclear. Looked up from germline, CDR1 is ENHRY and CDR2 is SYGVKD. This CDR3 is built from 13 residues. CDR3 nucleotides: TGTGCCAGCAGTCCCCAGGTTTTGGGTGGCTACACCTTC. It codes for CASSPQVLGGYTF.

This clonotype was counted a few times. The chain recombines TRBV20-1 with TRBJ1-3; 8 bases align to TRBD1. V was pared by 5 bases and J by 3 bases, with 9 bases of the junction left unmatched. Per the germline V gene, CDR1 is DFQATT and CDR2 is SNEGSKA (reference sequence). CDR3 length equals 15 residues. The CDR3 region is CSAATGGERGNTIYF. CDR3 nucleotide sequence: TGCAGTGCTGCTACAGGGGGTGAACGTGGAAACACCATATATTTT.

J is TRBJ2-7 and V is TRBV20-1, with D tentatively TRBD1 (6 bases). The CDR3 totals 14 residues. Germline V lookup: CDR1 DFQATT, CDR2 SNEGSKA (reference sequence). V lost 2 bases and J 9 bases, leaving 20 bases between the germline ends. The CDR3 DNA is TGCAGTGCTAGACTTGGACAGAGGGCGAAGGTGCAGTACTTC. As protein: CSARLGQRAKVQYF.